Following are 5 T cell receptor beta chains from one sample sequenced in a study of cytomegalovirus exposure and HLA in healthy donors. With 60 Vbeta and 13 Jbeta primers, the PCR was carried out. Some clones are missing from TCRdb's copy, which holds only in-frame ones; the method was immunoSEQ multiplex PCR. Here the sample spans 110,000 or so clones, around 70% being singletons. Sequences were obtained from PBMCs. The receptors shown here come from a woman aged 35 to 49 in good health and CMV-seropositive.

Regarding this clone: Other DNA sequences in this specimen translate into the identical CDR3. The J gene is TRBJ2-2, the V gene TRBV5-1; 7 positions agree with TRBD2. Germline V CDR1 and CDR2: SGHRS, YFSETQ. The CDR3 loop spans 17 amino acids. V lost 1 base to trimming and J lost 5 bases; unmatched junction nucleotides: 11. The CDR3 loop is CASSLRSGNSGTGELFF. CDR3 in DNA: TGCGCCAGCAGCTTGCGAAGCGGGAATTCGGGTACCGGGGAGCTGTTTTTT.

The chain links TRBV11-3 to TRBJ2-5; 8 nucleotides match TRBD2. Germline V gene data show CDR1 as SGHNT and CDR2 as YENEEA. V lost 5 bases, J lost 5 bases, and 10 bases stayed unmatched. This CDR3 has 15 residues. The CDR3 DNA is TGTGCCAGCAGCCATTCGGGTAGCGGGATCGAGACCCAGTACTTC. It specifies CASSHSGSGIETQYF.

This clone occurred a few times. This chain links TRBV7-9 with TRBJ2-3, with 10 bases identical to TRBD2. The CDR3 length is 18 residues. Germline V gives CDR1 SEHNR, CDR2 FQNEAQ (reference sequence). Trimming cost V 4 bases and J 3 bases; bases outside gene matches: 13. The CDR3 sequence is CASSSNSGRAGRTDTQYF. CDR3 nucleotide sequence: TGTGCCAGCAGCTCCAACAGCGGGAGGGCCGGAAGAACAGATACGCAGTATTTT.

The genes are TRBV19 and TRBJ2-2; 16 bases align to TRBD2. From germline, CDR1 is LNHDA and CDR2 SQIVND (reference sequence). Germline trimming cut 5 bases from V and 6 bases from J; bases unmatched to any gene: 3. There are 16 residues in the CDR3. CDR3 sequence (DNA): TGTGCCAGTAGTCGCGGGACTAGCGGGAGGGCCGGGGAGCTGTTTTTT. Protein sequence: CASSRGTSGRAGELFF.

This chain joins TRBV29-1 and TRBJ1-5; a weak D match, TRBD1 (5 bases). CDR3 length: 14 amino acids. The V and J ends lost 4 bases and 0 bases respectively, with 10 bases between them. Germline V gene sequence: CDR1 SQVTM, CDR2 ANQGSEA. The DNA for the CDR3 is TGCAGCGTTGTTTCAGGGAATAGCAATCAGCCCCAGCATTTT. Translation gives CSVVSGNSNQPQHF.